The 30 T cell receptor beta chains below all came from one sample that was sequenced in a study of T cells in Graves' hyperthyroidism and ophthalmopathy. RNA transcripts provided the source from which TCR beta CDR3 regions were amplified. The HTBI primer set served for first-round RT-PCR of the TCR CDR3. TCRdb redid the calling of the multiplex PCR reads with MiXCR, one entry per CDR3 protein. The repertoire has around 690,000 distinct CDR3 sequences, more than 20% of them found once; the top ten carry 30% to 40%. The sample was blood. These receptors came from a man aged 25-40 years with Graves' ophthalmopathy.

The rearrangement links TRBV11-3 to TRBJ2-7; TRBD1 might be the D (6 bases). This CDR3 spans 14 amino acids. Germline CDR1 and CDR2: SGHNT and YENEEA. Trimming stripped 6 bases from V and 3 bases from J, with 15 bases between. The CDR3 nucleotides are TGTGCCAGCAGTTCCCGGGACACCTTCTACGAGCAGTACTTC. It encodes CASSSRDTFYEQYF. The full variable domain, rest sourced from reference TRBV11-3 and TRBJ2-7, is EAGVVQSPRYKIIEKKQPVAFWCNPISGHNTLYWYLQNLGQGPELLIRYENEEAVDDSQLPKDRFSAERLKGVDSTLKIQPAELGDSAVYLCASSSRDTFYEQYFGPGTRLTVT.

V is TRBV7-9 and J is TRBJ1-1; 7 bases fit TRBD1. Trimming at V came to 4 bases and at J to 4 bases, leaving 9 bases not matched to a gene. The CDR3 has 15 amino acids. The V gene's germline CDR1 is SEHNR and CDR2 FQNEAQ (reference sequence). The CDR3 DNA sequence: TGTGCCAGCAGCTCGGCCCGACAGGGAACCACTGAAGCTTTCTTT. The encoded protein is CASSSARQGTTEAFF.

Many counts were recorded for this clonotype. V usage is TRBV2 and J usage is TRBJ2-1; D not resolved. The CDR3 consists of 11 residues. V was clipped by 7 bases and J by 13 bases, with 14 bases between them. Germline V gene sequence: CDR1 SNHLY, CDR2 FYNNEI. The CDR3 nucleotides are TGTGCCAGCAACGACATAGGGTACCAGTTCTTC. This encodes CASNDIGYQFF.

The V gene is TRBV28, the J gene TRBJ2-7; 9 nucleotides line up with TRBD2. Trimming cost V 8 bases and J 0 bases; bases outside gene matches: 11. Germline assignment: CDR1 MDHEN and CDR2 SYDVKM. This CDR3 has 16 amino acids. CDR3 nucleotides: TGTGCCAGCGGTGGGGGCCTAGCGGGGCTCTCCTACGAGCAGTACTTC. Translating gives CASGGGLAGLSYEQYF. Drawing the rest from reference TRBV28 and TRBJ2-7, the complete variable domain is DVKVTQSSRYLVKRTGEKVFLECVQDMDHENMFWYRQDPGLGLRLIYFSYDVKMKEKGDIPEGYSVSREKKERFSLILESASTNQTSMYLCASGGGLAGLSYEQYFGPGTRLTVT.

DNA of the CDR3: TGCGCCAGCAGCTTGGGGGGGAAGAGCACAGATACGCAGTATTTT. Translating it yields CASSLGGKSTDTQYF. The V gene is TRBV5-1, the J gene TRBJ2-3; D might be TRBD1 or TRBD2, each matching 5 bases. The germline V gene has CDR1 SGHRS and CDR2 YFSETQ. The CDR3 is 15 amino acids. V was shortened by 0 bases and J by 0 bases, with 8 bases between the two germline ends. The full variable domain, in which reference TRBV5-1 and TRBJ2-3 provide the parts outside the CDR3, is KAGVTQTPRYLIKTRGQQVTLSCSPISGHRSVSWYQQTPGQGLQFLFEYFSETQRNKGNFPGRFSGRQFSNSRSEMNVSTLELGDSALYLCASSLGGKSTDTQYFGPGTRLTVL.

The J gene is TRBJ2-7, the V gene TRBV29-1; tentative D call: TRBD2 (5 bases). The CDR3 is 14 amino acids. Germline CDR1 SQVTM, CDR2 ANQGSEA. V gave up 6 bases and J gave up 6 bases, with 21 bases separating them. In DNA, the CDR3 is TGCAGCGTGGAGGATAGTCTCCGAACTCTCGAGCAGTACTTC. The encoded protein is CSVEDSLRTLEQYF.

This clonotype was recorded a few times. The DNA of the CDR3 is TGCAGTGCGCCGACAGGGACGGAGAGGAACAATGAGCAGTTCTTC. It is translated as CSAPTGTERNNEQFF. V is TRBV20-1 and J is TRBJ2-1; TRBD1 matches 7 bases. Trimming cost V 6 bases and J 5 bases; bases outside gene matches: 13. The CDR3 loop spans 15 amino acids. CDR1 and CDR2 from the germline V gene are DFQATT and SNEGSKA (reference sequence).

This clonotype was counted ten times or more. This chain uses TRBV5-1 with TRBJ1-1; 9 nucleotides align to TRBD1. The CDR3 runs to 16 residues. The germline CDR1 and CDR2 sequences are SGHRS and YFSETQ. With 0 bases clipped from V and 5 bases from J, the junction kept 8 bases outside the gene matches. CDR3 sequence: CASSLATGGSGTEAFF. The CDR3 nucleotides are TGCGCCAGCAGCTTGGCTACAGGGGGCTCGGGAACTGAAGCTTTCTTT.

In this sample, this clonotype turned up a few times. This chain uses TRBV7-9 with TRBJ1-2, with a weak D call TRBD1 (5 bases). V gave up 1 base and J gave up 7 bases, with 19 bases separating them. The length of the CDR3 is 16 residues. Per germline, CDR1 SEHNR and CDR2 FQNEAQ (reference sequence). The CDR3 loop is CASSLVVGARAGGYTF. CDR3 DNA: TGTGCCAGCAGCTTAGTGGTTGGAGCCAGGGCGGGTGGCTACACCTTC.

Ten or more counts support this clonotype. V gene TRBV11-2 combines with J gene TRBJ1-1; D is ambiguous. V was shortened by 5 bases and J by 0 bases, with 13 bases between the two germline ends. CDR1 is SGHAT and CDR2 is FQNNGV in the germline V gene. This CDR3 comprises 15 residues. CDR3 coding DNA: TGTGCCAGCAGCCCTTGGCCTCAACTGAACACTGAAGCTTTCTTT. Its translation: CASSPWPQLNTEAFF.

At least ten counts were recorded for this clonotype. The genes are TRBV30 and TRBJ1-1; D uncertain. Germline assignment: CDR1 GTSNPN and CDR2 SVGIG (reference sequence). There are 12 residues in the CDR3. The V end was cut by 5 bases, the J end by 1 base, with 8 bases between. CDR3 bases: TGTGCCTGGGGGTTCCGGAACACTGAAGCTTTCTTT. Translated: CAWGFRNTEAFF.

This clonotype occurred many times. The CDR3, as DNA: TGTGCCAGCTCACCCGGGGGCGAGGTAGGCAATCAGCCCCAGCATTTT. This translates into CASSPGGEVGNQPQHF. The rearrangement links TRBV18 to TRBJ1-5; D possibly corresponds to TRBD1 (6 bases). CDR3 length equals 16 residues. Germline V lookup: CDR1 KGHSH, CDR2 LQKENI. Trimming took 3 bases from V and 2 from J, leaving 14 bases between them.

The rearrangement joins TRBV6-1 to TRBJ1-5, with a tentative D call TRBD1 (5 bases). Per germline, CDR1 MNHNS and CDR2 SASEGT. The CDR3 is 14 amino acids. V was cut by 3 bases and J by 4 bases, with 10 bases left in between. The CDR3 protein is CASSDWGPNQPQHF. The CDR3 bases are TGTGCCAGCAGTGATTGGGGACCGAATCAGCCCCAGCATTTT.

This clonotype occurred many times. The genes are TRBV28 and TRBJ2-7; TRBD1 aligns across 8 bases. The CDR3 covers 14 residues. V was pared by 2 bases and J by 3 bases, with 3 bases of the junction left unmatched. Germline V lookup: CDR1 MDHEN, CDR2 SYDVKM. CDR3 nucleotides: TGTGCCAGCAGTTTAGACAGGGGCCGCTACGAGCAGTACTTC. It specifies CASSLDRGRYEQYF.

This clonotype turned up a few times. The chain recombines TRBV27 with TRBJ2-1; 8 bases fit TRBD2. Germline V gene data show CDR1 as MNHEY and CDR2 as SMNVEV (reference sequence). The CDR3 is 12 amino acids. The V segment lost 5 bases and the J segment 10 bases; nucleotides outside the gene matches: 4. This CDR3 is CASSPLAGEQFF. The CDR3 coding sequence is TGTGCCAGCAGTCCCTTAGCGGGAGAGCAGTTCTTC.

This clonotype was observed a single time. The gene calls are TRBV19 and TRBJ2-1; TRBD2 aligns across 9 bases. J lost 7 bases, V lost 8 bases, and 9 bases had no gene match. The CDR3 contains 14 residues. Germline assignment: CDR1 LNHDA and CDR2 SQIVND (reference sequence). CDR3 nucleotide sequence: TGTGCCAGTTGCTCGGGACTAGCCGGAAATGAGCAGTTCTTC. Protein sequence: CASCSGLAGNEQFF.

This clonotype was seen a handful of times. The J gene is TRBJ1-1, the V gene TRBV20-1; D unresolved. Trimming pared 3 bases from V and 0 bases from J, leaving 8 bases between. Germline-derived CDR1 and CDR2 are DFQATT and SNEGSKA (reference sequence). The CDR3 runs 13 residues. Written as DNA, the CDR3 is TGCAGTGCTAGGCCAGATATGAACACTGAAGCTTTCTTT. Residues: CSARPDMNTEAFF.

This clonotype was seen at least ten times. The chain has TRBV28 and TRBJ2-5; 9 positions match TRBD2. CDR1 and CDR2 from the germline V gene are MDHEN and SYDVKM. This CDR3 region has 16 residues. With V trimmed by 5 bases and J by 1 base, 8 bases remained unmatched. CDR3 nucleotides: TGTGCCAGCAGTATGGGGCTGACTAGCGGCCAAGAGACCCAGTACTTC. Translating gives CASSMGLTSGQETQYF.

This clonotype was recorded at least ten times. V is TRBV25-1 and J is TRBJ2-1; the match to TRBD2 covers 11 bases. This CDR3 spans 20 amino acids. Per germline, CDR1 MGHDK and CDR2 SYGVNS. V shed 2 bases and J 3 bases; nucleotides not matched to a gene: 15. The DNA of the CDR3 is TGTGCCAGCAGTGAAAACTCGATCCTCACCGGGACTAGCGGCTACAATGAGCAGTTCTTC. Protein: CASSENSILTGTSGYNEQFF.

The chain is built from TRBV7-9 and TRBJ2-7; 12 positions agree with TRBD2. J was trimmed by 3 bases and V by 5 bases; bases with no gene match: 5. Per the germline V gene, CDR1 is SEHNR and CDR2 is FQNEAQ (reference sequence). The CDR3 is 15 amino acids. The CDR3 loop is CASSTPTSGSYEQYF. In nucleotides, the CDR3 is TGTGCCAGCAGCACCCCGACTAGCGGGAGCTACGAGCAGTACTTC.

This clonotype was counted only a few times. The V gene is TRBV29-1, the J gene TRBJ2-1; 8 bases are a match to TRBD2. CDR1 is SQVTM and CDR2 is ANQGSEA in the germline V gene. The CDR3 sequence is 14 residues long. Trimming took 4 bases from V and 9 from J; bases not matched to a gene: 11. In DNA form, the CDR3 reads TGCAGCGTTGTTGTTTTCGGGAGGGAGGTTGAGCAGTTCTTC. Its protein is CSVVVFGREVEQFF.

This chain connects TRBV6-5 to TRBJ2-2; 9 positions agree with TRBD1. The CDR3 runs to 15 residues. Germline CDR1 MNHEY, CDR2 SVGAGI. After removal of 0 bases from V and 7 bases from J, the junction contained 3 bases not matched to a gene. The CDR3 loop is CASSYSTGGGGELFF. CDR3 DNA: TGTGCCAGCAGTTACTCGACAGGGGGAGGCGGGGAGCTGTTTTTT.

The chain recombines TRBV11-2 with TRBJ2-7; D is uncertain. Looked up from germline, CDR1 is SGHAT and CDR2 is FQNNGV. The length of the CDR3 is 12 residues. V was cut by 0 bases and J by 5 bases, with 5 bases left in between. In DNA form, the CDR3 reads TGTGCCAGCAGCTTAGATGACCACGAGCAGTACTTC. This codes for CASSLDDHEQYF.

The rearrangement joins TRBV15 to TRBJ2-7, with 13 bases fitting TRBD2. The CDR3 is made up of 21 amino acids. The V segment lost 0 bases and the J segment 2 bases; nucleotides outside the gene matches: 16. Looked up from germline, CDR1 is LNHNV and CDR2 is YYDKDF (reference sequence). In DNA form, the CDR3 reads TGTGCCACCAGCAGAGAACGGGACAGGGGCACTAGCGGGAGGGCCACCTACGAGCAGTACTTC. Protein sequence: CATSRERDRGTSGRATYEQYF.

The chain links TRBV5-5 to TRBJ2-6, with D tentatively TRBD2 (5 bases). V was trimmed by 1 base and J by 0 bases, leaving 14 bases between them. Looked up from germline, CDR1 is SGHKS and CDR2 is YYEKEE (reference sequence). The CDR3 runs to 18 residues. CDR3 sequence reads: CASSLNGLLTSGANVLTF. CDR3 DNA: TGTGCCAGCAGCTTGAACGGACTGCTAACCTCTGGGGCCAACGTCCTGACTTTC.

This clonotype showed up many times. V is TRBV12-3 or TRBV12-4 and J is TRBJ2-1; the match to TRBD2 covers 11 bases. The ends lost 5 bases at V and 0 bases at J; junction bases unmatched: 6. There are 17 residues in the CDR3. CDR3 protein: CASSVSGRGSSYNEQFF. CDR3 nucleotides: TGTGCCAGCAGTGTTAGCGGGAGGGGGAGCTCCTACAATGAGCAGTTCTTC.

This clonotype showed up just a few times. This rearrangement joins TRBV7-3 to TRBJ2-2; D is uncertain. The germline V gene has CDR1 SGHTA and CDR2 FQGTGA. The CDR3 is 12 amino acids. Trimming left V 2 bases short and J 7 bases short, with 5 bases between. The CDR3, as DNA: TGTGCCAGCAGCTTATTCAGCGGGGAGCTGTTTTTT. Translated, it gives CASSLFSGELFF.

Many counts were recorded for this clonotype. The chain joins TRBV6-1 to TRBJ2-7; D is possibly TRBD2 (5 bases). Trimming took off 5 bases at V and 3 bases at J, with 11 bases between the two ends. The CDR3 covers 13 residues. Germline CDR1 reads MNHNS; CDR2 reads SASEGT. The CDR3 nucleotides are TGTGCCAGCAGTCCCCGCGGGCTCTACGAGCAGTACTTC. Amino acids: CASSPRGLYEQYF.

This clonotype has a handful of counts. V is TRBV25-1 and J is TRBJ2-3, with D possibly matching TRBD2 (6 bases). From germline, CDR1 is MGHDK and CDR2 SYGVNS. V was trimmed by 2 bases and J by 0 bases, leaving 18 bases between them. The CDR3 sequence is 18 residues long. This CDR3 is CASSEGRRGRASTDTQYF. DNA for the CDR3: TGTGCCAGCAGTGAAGGGAGGAGAGGCCGAGCTAGCACAGATACGCAGTATTTT.

This clonotype was detected many times. The chain links TRBV5-1 to TRBJ2-7; TRBD1 might be the D (6 bases). CDR3 length: 12 residues. Germline-derived CDR1 and CDR2 are SGHRS and YFSETQ. V lost 9 bases and J lost 0, with 10 bases in between. This CDR3 is CATRDNSYEQYF. The CDR3 DNA reads as TGCGCCACCCGGGACAACTCCTACGAGCAGTACTTC.